This passage covers 24 T cell receptor beta chains from one sample sequenced in a study of T cell repertoires in cytomegalovirus infection. These TCRs' antigens remain unknown. TCRdb processed the reads anew with MiXCR; each CDR3 protein has one entry. This sample has approximately 340,000 distinct CDR3 sequences, with just under 30% found just once. Sequenced material: cultured PBMCs, taken from culture after CMV antigen stimulation. These receptors were obtained from a human donor in good health (CMV status not recorded). Some clones in this sample may be carry-over from other donors' samples.

The chain combines TRBV11-2 with TRBJ2-1; maybe TRBD1 (6 bases). This CDR3 region has 14 residues. In germline, CDR1 is SGHAT, CDR2 FQNNGV. V was pared by 8 bases and J by 9 bases, with 20 bases between. The CDR3 sequence is CASRPDLIGGEQFF. CDR3 nucleotide sequence: TGTGCCAGCCGGCCTGACCTAATAGGGGGTGAGCAGTTCTTC.

V usage is TRBV3-1 and J usage is TRBJ1-1; D unclear. Per the germline V gene, CDR1 is LGHDT and CDR2 is YNNKEL (reference sequence). The CDR3 is 14 amino acids. V was trimmed by 4 bases and J by 2 bases, leaving 11 bases between them. This CDR3 reads CASSPESTNTEAFF. CDR3 in DNA: TGTGCCAGCAGCCCCGAATCCACCAACACTGAAGCTTTCTTT.

J is TRBJ1-2 and V is TRBV7-2; D unclear. V dropped 2 bases and J dropped 1 base, with 8 bases sitting between them. This CDR3 contains 14 residues. From germline, CDR1 is SGHTA and CDR2 FQGNSA. The CDR3 is CASSLQPNNYGYTF. The CDR3 coding sequence is TGTGCCAGCAGCTTACAGCCCAATAACTATGGCTACACCTTC.

This clonotype was picked up a small number of times. The J gene is TRBJ2-3, the V gene TRBV20-1; D remains ambiguous. Deletions cut 4 bases from V and 2 bases from J, with 4 bases between. This CDR3 is 11 amino acids long. Germline V lookup: CDR1 DFQATT, CDR2 SNEGSKA (reference sequence). CDR3 DNA sequence: TGCAGTGCTACTATCACAGATACGCAGTATTTT. Its translation is CSATITDTQYF.

This chain links TRBV2 with TRBJ2-1, with 11 bases aligning to TRBD1. CDR1 is SNHLY, CDR2 FYNNEI, per germline. The length of the CDR3 is 17 residues. The V and J ends lost 6 bases and 5 bases, in that order; junction bases with no gene match: 12. The CDR3 DNA reads as TGTGCCAGCAGGGACCCCGAAGGACAGGGGGCTCACAATGAGCAGTTCTTC. This gives the protein CASRDPEGQGAHNEQFF.

The genes are TRBV12-3 or TRBV12-4 and TRBJ2-5; 9 positions match TRBD2. After removal of 3 bases from V and 5 bases from J, the junction contained 7 bases not matched to a gene. The CDR3 runs to 15 residues. For the CDR3, the DNA is TGTGCCAGCAGTTTCGGCCTAGCGGGAAGGGAGACCCAGTACTTC. The encoded protein is CASSFGLAGRETQYF.

This clonotype was counted only a few times. V is TRBV19 and J is TRBJ2-5, with 12 bases aligning to TRBD2. V dropped 0 bases and J dropped 2; count of bases not matched to a gene: 4. Germline CDR1 is LNHDA and CDR2 is SQIVND (reference sequence). The CDR3 spans 17 residues. CDR3 coding DNA: TGTGCCAGTAGTATAGAACTAGCGGGAGGCTATCAAGAGACCCAGTACTTC. The encoded protein is CASSIELAGGYQETQYF.

This clonotype was seen a handful of times. This rearrangement joins TRBV20-1 to TRBJ2-3; 7 bases are a match to TRBD1. Germline-derived CDR1 and CDR2 are DFQATT and SNEGSKA (reference sequence). Unmatched junction bases numbered 8, after V lost 3 bases and J lost 2 bases. The CDR3 totals 15 residues. The CDR3 loop is CSASPRDSHTDTQYF. Written as DNA, the CDR3 is TGCAGTGCTAGTCCCCGGGACAGTCACACAGATACGCAGTATTTT.

This clonotype occurred a few times. CDR3 bases: TGTGCCAGCAGCCGACTAGCGGGGGGGCCAGATGAGCAGTTCTTC. It encodes CASSRLAGGPDEQFF. The chain joins TRBV12-3 or TRBV12-4 to TRBJ2-1; TRBD2 aligns across 14 bases. V shed 6 bases, J shed 8 bases, and the junction held 6 bases outside the gene matches. The CDR3 is made up of 15 amino acids.

This sequence joins TRBV4-1 and TRBJ2-5; D tentatively fits TRBD1 or TRBD2 (5 bases each). The V gene lost 3 bases and the J gene lost 2 bases, with 10 bases spanning the gap. Looked up from germline, CDR1 is MGHRA and CDR2 is YSYEKL. The CDR3 runs 14 residues. The DNA of the CDR3 is TGCGCCAGCAGCCACCGGGACCGTCAAGAGACCCAGTACTTC. Translation: CASSHRDRQETQYF.

The chain links TRBV28 to TRBJ1-5; no clear D gene. CDR1 is MDHEN and CDR2 is SYDVKM in the germline V gene. The CDR3 spans 12 residues. CDR3 sequence: CGTAVLNQPQHF. CDR3 in DNA: TGTGGAACGGCCGTCTTAAATCAGCCCCAGCATTTT.

There are a few counts of this clonotype. V gene TRBV6-1 combines with J gene TRBJ1-1; maybe TRBD1 (6 bases). V was clipped by 7 bases and J by 3 bases, with 18 bases between them. Per the germline V gene, CDR1 is MNHNS and CDR2 is SASEGT. This CDR3 contains 15 residues. The CDR3 sequence: CASIYRDFRYTEAFF. The CDR3 DNA reads as TGTGCCAGCATCTACAGGGATTTTCGGTACACTGAAGCTTTCTTT.

The sample holds a few counts of this clonotype. CDR3 sequence (DNA): TGTGCCAGCAGCCTCCCGGGACAGTCCGAGCAGTACTTC. It encodes CASSLPGQSEQYF. The genes are TRBV6-5 and TRBJ2-7; 7 bases agree with TRBD1. Germline V CDR1 and CDR2: MNHEY, SVGAGI. V lost 6 bases, J lost 6 bases, and 8 bases stayed unmatched. The CDR3 extends over 13 amino acids.

This clonotype was picked up many times. The V call is TRBV6-1, the J call TRBJ2-1; D remains unclear. V was clipped by 2 bases and J by 12 bases, with 14 bases between them. Germline loops: CDR1 MNHNS, CDR2 SASEGT. The length of the CDR3 is 13 residues. In DNA, the CDR3 is TGTGCCAGCAGTGAAAGTGTCTGGGGTACGCAGTTCTTC. It yields the protein CASSESVWGTQFF.

The chain is built from TRBV9 and TRBJ1-1; no clear D. V was clipped by 2 bases and J by 0 bases, with 11 bases between them. Per the germline V gene, CDR1 is SGDLS and CDR2 is YYNGEE. The CDR3 is made up of 15 amino acids. CDR3 bases: TGTGCCAGCAGCGTCACTAGTCGGGTGAACACTGAAGCTTTCTTT. Amino acid sequence: CASSVTSRVNTEAFF. The whole variable domain, remainder taken from reference TRBV9 and TRBJ1-1, is DSGVTQTPKHLITATGQRVTLRCSPRSGDLSVYWYQQSLDQGLQFLIQYYNGEERAKGNILERFSAQQFPDLHSELNLSSLELGDSALYFCASSVTSRVNTEAFFGQGTRLTVV.

J is TRBJ2-5 and V is TRBV9; TRBD2 aligns across 7 bases. V lost 4 bases to trimming and J lost 4 bases; unmatched junction nucleotides: 10. Germline lookup yields CDR1 SGDLS and CDR2 YYNGEE. The CDR3 covers 15 residues. The CDR3 nucleotides read TGTGCCAGCAGCTTTGAAGGCGGGGGATTAGAGACCCAGTACTTC. Translated: CASSFEGGGLETQYF.

J is TRBJ1-5 and V is TRBV27; no clear D. The V end lost 3 bases, the J end lost 4 bases, and 7 bases lay between the germline ends. The CDR3 is made up of 13 amino acids. Germline values: CDR1 MNHEY, CDR2 SMNVEV (reference sequence). CDR3 in DNA: TGTGCCAGCAGTTTTGAGGCTAATCAGCCCCAGCATTTT. It encodes CASSFEANQPQHF.

The V gene is TRBV4-1, the J gene TRBJ1-2; 7 bases line up with TRBD1. The CDR3 spans 15 residues. CDR1 and CDR2 (germline): MGHRA, YSYEKL. V was pared by 1 base and J by 2 bases, with 4 bases of the junction left unmatched. CDR3 DNA sequence: TGCGCCAGCAGCCAAGGGGACAGCTCAAACTATGGCTACACCTTC. Its protein is CASSQGDSSNYGYTF.

This chain connects TRBV6-1 to TRBJ1-1, with D possibly being TRBD1 (6 bases). The ends were cut back, 5 bases at V and 2 bases at J, with 15 bases in the middle. This CDR3 is built from 15 residues. The V gene's germline CDR1 is MNHNS and CDR2 SASEGT. DNA for the CDR3: TGTGCCAGCAGTAGCCGCCGGGACACAAACACTGAAGCTTTCTTT. It translates to CASSSRRDTNTEAFF.

There are a few counts of this clonotype. The rearrangement links TRBV7-2 to TRBJ1-5; tentatively, D is TRBD1 (5 bases). V gave up 4 bases and J gave up 15 bases, with 19 bases separating them. The CDR3 contains 13 residues. Germline assignment: CDR1 SGHTA and CDR2 FQGNSA. The CDR3 coding sequence is TGTGCCAGCAGCTCGGGGCCGCAAGATTATCGGCATTTT. Its protein product is CASSSGPQDYRHF. Full variable domain (remainder filled in from reference TRBV7-2 and TRBJ1-5): GAGVSQSPSNKVTEKGKDVELRCDPISGHTALYWYRQSLGQGLEFLIYFQGNSAPDKSGLPSDRFSAERTGGSVSTLTIQRTQQEDSAVYLCASSSGPQDYRHFGDGTRLSIL.

This clonotype was seen at least ten times. V is TRBV11-2 and J is TRBJ2-6; D is undetermined. V lost 4 bases to trimming and J lost 0 bases, with 10 bases between them. The CDR3 contains 16 residues. Germline V CDR1 and CDR2: SGHAT, FQNNGV. The CDR3 reads CASSWAATSGANVLTF. CDR3 in DNA: TGTGCCAGCAGCTGGGCAGCTACCTCTGGGGCCAACGTCCTGACTTTC.

The chain couples TRBV7-6 to TRBJ1-1; D not resolved. V lost 5 bases and J 5 bases, leaving 18 bases between the germline ends. Germline V gene lookup returns CDR1 SGHVS and CDR2 FNYEAQ. The CDR3 totals 15 residues. CDR3 sequence: CASSVEASLGTEAFF. CDR3 nucleotides: TGTGCCAGCAGCGTGGAGGCATCCTTGGGGACTGAAGCTTTCTTT.

This clonotype was seen a handful of times. This chain links TRBV19 with TRBJ2-7; 11 nucleotides agree with TRBD2. V lost 5 bases to trimming and J lost 2 bases; unmatched junction nucleotides: 5. The germline CDR1 and CDR2 sequences are LNHDA and SQIVND (reference sequence). The CDR3 is made up of 15 amino acids. DNA of the CDR3: TGTGCCAGTAGTTTTTTAGCGGGAGGGCCCTACGAGCAGTACTTC. As protein: CASSFLAGGPYEQYF.

About this clonotype: One end of the junction does not line up with germline, which may come from a read error. The chain combines TRBV4-1 with TRBJ2-1; D may match TRBD1 or TRBD2 (6 bases each). Germline V gene sequence: CDR1 MGHRA, CDR2 YSYEKL. CDR3 length: 17 residues. The CDR3 region has the DNA TGCGCCAGCAGCCAAACCGCCTCCGGGGGCTCCTACAGTGAGCAGTTCTTC. It specifies CASSQTASGGSYSEQFF.